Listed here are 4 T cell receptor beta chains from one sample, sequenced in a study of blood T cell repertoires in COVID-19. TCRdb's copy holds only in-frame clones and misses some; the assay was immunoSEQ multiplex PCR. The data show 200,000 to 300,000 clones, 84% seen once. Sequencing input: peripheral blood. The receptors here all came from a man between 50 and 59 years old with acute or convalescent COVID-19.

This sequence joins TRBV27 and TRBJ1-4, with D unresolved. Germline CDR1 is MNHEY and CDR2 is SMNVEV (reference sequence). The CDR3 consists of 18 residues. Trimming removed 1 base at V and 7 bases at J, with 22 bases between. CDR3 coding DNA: TGTGCCAGCAGTTTATTCCCGCTCGAGAGAGCCGGGAGTGAAAAACTGTTTTTT. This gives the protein CASSLFPLERAGSEKLFF.

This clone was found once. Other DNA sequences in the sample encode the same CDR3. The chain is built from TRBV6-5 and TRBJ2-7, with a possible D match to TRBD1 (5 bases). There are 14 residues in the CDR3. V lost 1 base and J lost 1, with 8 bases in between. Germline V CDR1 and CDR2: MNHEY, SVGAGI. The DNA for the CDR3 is TGTGCCAGCAGTTACTATCCAGGGTCCTACGAGCAGTACTTC. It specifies CASSYYPGSYEQYF.

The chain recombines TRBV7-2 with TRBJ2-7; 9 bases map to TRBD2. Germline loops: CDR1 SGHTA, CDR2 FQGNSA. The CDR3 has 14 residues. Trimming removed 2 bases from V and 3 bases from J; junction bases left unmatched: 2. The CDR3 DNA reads TGTGCCAGCAGCTTACCAGCGGGGGGCTACGAGCAGTACTTC. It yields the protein CASSLPAGGYEQYF.

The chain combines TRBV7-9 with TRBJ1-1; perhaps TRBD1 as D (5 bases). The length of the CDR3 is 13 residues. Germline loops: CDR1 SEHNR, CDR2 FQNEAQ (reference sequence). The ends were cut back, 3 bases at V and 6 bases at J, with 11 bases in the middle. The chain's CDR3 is CASSFDSQAEAFF. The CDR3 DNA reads TGTGCCAGCAGCTTCGACAGCCAAGCTGAAGCTTTCTTT.